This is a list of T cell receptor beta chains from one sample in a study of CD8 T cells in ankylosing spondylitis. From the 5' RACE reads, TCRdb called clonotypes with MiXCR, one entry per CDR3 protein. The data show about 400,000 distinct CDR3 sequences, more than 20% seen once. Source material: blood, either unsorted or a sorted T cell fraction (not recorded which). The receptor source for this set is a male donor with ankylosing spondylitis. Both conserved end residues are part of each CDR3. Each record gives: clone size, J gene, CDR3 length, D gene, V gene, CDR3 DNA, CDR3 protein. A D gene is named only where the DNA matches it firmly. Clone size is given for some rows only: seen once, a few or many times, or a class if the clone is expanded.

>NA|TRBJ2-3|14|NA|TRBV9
TGTGCCAGCAGCTCGGACCCTGGGACAGATACGCAGTATTTT
CASSSDPGTDTQYF
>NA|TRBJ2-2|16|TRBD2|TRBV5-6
TGTGCCAGCAGCTTGGTTCTAGCGGGATTCACCGGGGAGCTGTTTTTT
CASSLVLAGFTGELFF
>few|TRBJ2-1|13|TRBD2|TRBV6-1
TGCGGGAGCGGGAGAAGTGGGTACAATGAGCAGTTCTTC
CGSGRSGYNEQFF
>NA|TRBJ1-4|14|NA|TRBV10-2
TGCGCCAGCAGTGGACAGGCCCCAAATGAAAAACTGTTTTTT
CASSGQAPNEKLFF
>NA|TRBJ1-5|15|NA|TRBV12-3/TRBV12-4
TGTGCCAGCAGTTTAAGAGGCGGGGACCATCCGCCCCAGCATTTT
CASSLRGGDHPPQHF
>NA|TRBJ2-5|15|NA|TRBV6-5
TGTGCCAGCAGTTACTCCCCAGGGGCCTTGGAGACCCAGTACTTC
CASSYSPGALETQYF
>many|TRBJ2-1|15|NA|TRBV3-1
TGTGCCAGCAGCCCGCGCACGGACGGATACAATGAGCAGTTCTTC
CASSPRTDGYNEQFF
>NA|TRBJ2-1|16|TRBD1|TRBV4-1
TGCGCCAGCAGCCAAGCAGGGGGCGCAAAATCCGGAGAGCAGTTCTTC
CASSQAGGAKSGEQFF
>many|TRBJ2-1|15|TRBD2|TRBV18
TGCGCCAGCAGCCCGGGACTAGCGGGAGGTAATGAGCAGTTCTTC
CASSPGLAGGNEQFF
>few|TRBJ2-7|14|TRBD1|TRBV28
TGTGCCAGCGGCGAACAGGGGCCGTCCTACGAGCAGTACTTC
CASGEQGPSYEQYF
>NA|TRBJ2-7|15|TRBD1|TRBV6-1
TGTGCCAGCAGCCCGTACGACAGGGGCGATTACGAGCAGTACTTC
CASSPYDRGDYEQYF
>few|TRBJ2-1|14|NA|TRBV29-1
TGCAGCGTTGAAATAGGCCAATGGTACAATGAGCAGTTCTTC
CSVEIGQWYNEQFF
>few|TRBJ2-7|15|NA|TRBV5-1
TGCGCCAGCAGCTTGGGGGGAATGGAGTCCTACGAGCAGTACTTC
CASSLGGMESYEQYF
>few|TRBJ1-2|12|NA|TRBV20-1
TGCAGTGCTAGTTGGCAGGACTATGGCTACACCTTC
CSASWQDYGYTF
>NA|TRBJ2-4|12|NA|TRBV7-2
TGTGCCAGCATGTTTGCCAAAAACATTCAGTACTTC
CASMFAKNIQYF
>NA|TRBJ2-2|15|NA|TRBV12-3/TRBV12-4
TGTGCCAGCAGTTTAAACTTCCGGAACACCGGGGAGCTGTTTTTT
CASSLNFRNTGELFF
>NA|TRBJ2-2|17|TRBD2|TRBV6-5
TGTGCCAGCAGTTACAGTAGACTAGCGGGAGCGACCGGGGAGCTGTTTTTT
CASSYSRLAGATGELFF
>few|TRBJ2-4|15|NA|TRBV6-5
TGTGCCAGCAGTTACAATATGGCGTACCAAAACATTCAGTACTTC
CASSYNMAYQNIQYF
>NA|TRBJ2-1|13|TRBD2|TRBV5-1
TGCGCCAGCAGCTTAATTAGCGGGAGGGCCCGGTTCTTC
CASSLISGRARFF
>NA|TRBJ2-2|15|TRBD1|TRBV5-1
TGCGCCAGCAGAACGGGACAGGGTGACACCGGGGAGCTGTTTTTT
CASRTGQGDTGELFF
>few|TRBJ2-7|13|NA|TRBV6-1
TGTGCCAGCAACGGGGTTGGGACATCTCGGCAGTACTTC
CASNGVGTSRQYF
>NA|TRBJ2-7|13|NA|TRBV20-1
TGCAGTGCTAGTTGGTCGGGAACCTACGAGCAGTACTTC
CSASWSGTYEQYF
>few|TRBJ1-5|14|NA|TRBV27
TGTGCCAGCAGATTCGTTGCAGGGGAGCAGCCCCAGCATTTT
CASRFVAGEQPQHF
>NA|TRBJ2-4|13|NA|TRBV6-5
TGTGCCAGCAGTTACTCCGGGGGACAGATTCAGTACTTC
CASSYSGGQIQYF
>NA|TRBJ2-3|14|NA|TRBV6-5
TGTGCCAGCAGTGTACTAGGGAGCCGATGGTCGCAGTATTTT
CASSVLGSRWSQYF
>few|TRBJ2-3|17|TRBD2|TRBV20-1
TGCAGTGCTATGAAAGCGGGAGTAATTGGGAGCACAGATACGCAGTATTTT
CSAMKAGVIGSTDTQYF
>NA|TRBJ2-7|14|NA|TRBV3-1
TGTGCCAGCAGCCAAGGGGCCAACTCCTACGAGCAGTACTTC
CASSQGANSYEQYF
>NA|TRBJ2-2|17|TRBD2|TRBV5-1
TGCGCCAGCAGCTTTCTAGCGGGAGGAACGAACACCGGGGAGCTGTTTTTT
CASSFLAGGTNTGELFF
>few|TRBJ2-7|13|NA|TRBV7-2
TGTGCCAGCAGCAAGTTAGACTCCTACGAGCAGTACTTC
CASSKLDSYEQYF
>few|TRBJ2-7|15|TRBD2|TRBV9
TGTGCCAGCAGCGAACGGGACTACCCTTCCTACGAGCAGTACTTC
CASSERDYPSYEQYF
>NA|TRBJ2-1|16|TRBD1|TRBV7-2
TGTGCCAGCAGCTTAACGGCCAGGGGGCCTTACAATGAGCAGTTCTTC
CASSLTARGPYNEQFF
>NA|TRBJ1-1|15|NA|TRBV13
TGTGCCAGCAGCTCACCCGGGACCGTGAACACTGAAGCTTTCTTT
CASSSPGTVNTEAFF
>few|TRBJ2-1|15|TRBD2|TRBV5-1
TGCGCCAGCGGCGCTCGGACTAGCGGAGAGAATGAGCAGTTCTTC
CASGARTSGENEQFF
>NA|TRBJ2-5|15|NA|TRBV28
TGTGCCAGCAGTTTATCCCCCGACGGTAGGGAGACCCAGTACTTC
CASSLSPDGRETQYF
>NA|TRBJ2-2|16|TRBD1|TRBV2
TGTGCCAGCAGGGTACCGGGACAGGGACTCACCGGGGAGCTGTTTTTT
CASRVPGQGLTGELFF
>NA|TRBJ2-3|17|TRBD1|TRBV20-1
TGCAGTGCTAGTGCCGGGACAGGGACGGTCCGCACAGATACGCAGTATTTT
CSASAGTGTVRTDTQYF
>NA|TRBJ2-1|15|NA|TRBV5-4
TGTGCCAGCAGCCCCGGTGGAGGTTCCTACAATGAGCAGTTCTTC
CASSPGGGSYNEQFF
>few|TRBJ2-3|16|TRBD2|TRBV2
TGTGCCAGCGGAGGCTTCTCAGCGGGATACACAGATACGCAGTATTTT
CASGGFSAGYTDTQYF
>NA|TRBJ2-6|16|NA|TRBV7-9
TGTGCCAGCAGCTCGACACGTCCCTCTGGGGCCAACGTCCTGACTTTC
CASSSTRPSGANVLTF
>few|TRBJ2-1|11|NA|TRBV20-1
TGCAGTGCTAGCGGATACAATGAGCAGTTCTTC
CSASGYNEQFF
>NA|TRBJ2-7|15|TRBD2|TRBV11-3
TGTGCCAGCAGCTTAGGAGCGGCGGGAGGGAGCGAGCAGTACTTC
CASSLGAAGGSEQYF
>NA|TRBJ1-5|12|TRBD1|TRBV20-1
TGCAGTGCCTCCAGGGGGAATCAGCCCCAGCATTTT
CSASRGNQPQHF
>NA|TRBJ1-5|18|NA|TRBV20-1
TGCAGTGCTAGTCTTTCGGGGCGAACATGGGTTGCCAATCAGCCCCAGCATTTT
CSASLSGRTWVANQPQHF